This TCR beta chain comes out of a study of cytomegalovirus exposure and HLA in healthy donors. In the study overall: An analysis done earlier identified around 100 million unique TCR beta sequences from roughly 190 million T cells. Among the 398 genotyped donors, about 81% were placed in the Caucasian-associated ancestry cluster. Study-level points and caveats: Being productive about 87% or about 30% of the time was typical of most TCR beta V segments in an earlier analysis.

For this clone: Its matching antigen is unknown.

The PCR was carried out with 60 Vbeta primers and 13 Jbeta primers. Profiling relied on immunoSEQ multiplex PCR, and the TCRdb table lists in-frame clones only, not all of them. The sample has 130,000 or so clones; roughly 85% are singletons. V dropped 8 bases and J dropped 3 bases, with 10 bases sitting between them. Germline V lookup: CDR1 MDHEN, CDR2 SYDVKM. The CDR3 length is 12 residues. The chain is built from TRBV28 and TRBJ1-1; no definite D call. The source material was PBMCs. The clonotype originates from a woman aged 25 to 45 in good health and CMV-seropositive. CDR3 coding DNA: TGTGCCAGCTCCCTCCCGTACACTGAAGCTTTCTTT. As protein: CASSLPYTEAFF.